One sample yielded the 7 T cell receptor beta chains listed below, sequenced in a study of T cell repertoires in ileal Crohn's disease. Sequencing used immunoSEQ multiplex PCR; TCRdb keeps in-frame clones, though not all of them. The sample holds 3,800 or so clones, around 68% seen once. The material sequenced was ileal tissue. These receptors originate from an adult with Crohn's disease.

The table lists this clone with a few counts. The chain combines TRBV30 with TRBJ2-7; no reliable D call. The CDR3 is 11 amino acids. Germline V CDR1 and CDR2: GTSNPN, SVGIG (reference sequence). Trimming removed 4 bases from V and 3 bases from J, with 7 bases in between. The CDR3 DNA reads as TGTGCCTGGACTTCGGGCTACGAGCAGTACTTC. This gives the protein CAWTSGYEQYF.

The gene calls are TRBV5-6 and TRBJ1-5, with D tentatively TRBD1 (6 bases). V lost 0 bases and J 3 bases, leaving 7 bases between the germline ends. The CDR3 runs 14 residues. The germline gives CDR1 SGHDT, CDR2 YYEEEE. The CDR3 protein is CASSLGGPNQPQHF. The CDR3, as DNA: TGTGCCAGCAGCTTGGGGGGGCCCAATCAGCCCCAGCATTTT.

The CDR3 DNA is TGTGCTAGTGGTTTGGTCCCCAACGAGCAGTACTTC. It encodes CASGLVPNEQYF. The V and J genes are TRBV12-5 and TRBJ2-7; D uncertain. The V end lost 0 bases, the J end lost 5 bases, and 5 bases lay between the germline ends. This CDR3 has 12 amino acids. Per germline, CDR1 LGHNT and CDR2 FRNRAP.

The chain is built from TRBV7-3 and TRBJ1-2; tentative D call: TRBD1 (5 bases). CDR1 SGHTA and CDR2 FQGTGA come from the germline V gene. The CDR3 extends over 13 amino acids. Trimming left V 6 bases short and J 5 bases short, with 13 bases between. The CDR3 reads CASSPLGGYGYTF. CDR3 DNA sequence: TGTGCCAGCAGTCCCCTCGGGGGGTATGGCTACACCTTC.

The chain carries TRBV29-1 and TRBJ2-1; 7 bases align to TRBD2. V dropped 6 bases and J dropped 8; count of bases not matched to a gene: 16. From germline, CDR1 is SQVTM and CDR2 ANQGSEA. The CDR3 spans 15 residues. CDR3 sequence: CSVRGLAEAPHEQFF. For the CDR3, the DNA is TGCAGCGTCCGGGGTCTAGCGGAGGCCCCCCATGAGCAGTTCTTC.

V and J are TRBV28 and TRBJ2-4, with 9 positions matching TRBD1. V was clipped by 4 bases and J by 10 bases; unmatched bases: 11. The CDR3 consists of 15 residues. CDR1 is MDHEN, CDR2 SYDVKM, per germline. CDR3: CASSSLQGADFIQYF. CDR3 DNA: TGTGCCAGCAGTTCCTTACAGGGGGCCGATTTTATTCAGTACTTC.

The J gene is TRBJ2-3, the V gene TRBV15, with 7 nucleotides matching TRBD1. CDR1 LNHNV and CDR2 YYDKDF come from the germline V gene (reference sequence). The CDR3 is 17 residues long. V was clipped by 2 bases and J by 0 bases; unmatched bases: 8. CDR3 loop: CATSRLRQGLSTDTQYF. The CDR3 nucleotides are TGTGCCACCAGCAGACTCCGACAGGGCTTGAGCACAGATACGCAGTATTTT.